This T cell receptor beta chain was retrieved from a study of blood T cell repertoires in COVID-19. Whole-study context: The United States, Italy and Spain were the sources of the acute and convalescent COVID-19 samples. Sources were T cells, B-cell-depleted T cells, or PBMCs; the material itself was cDNA or gDNA.

Authors' analysis steps: Nucleated cell number was recorded as an estimate derived from reference gene primer amplification. Sequencing was performed with immunoSEQ multiplex PCR; in TCRdb, only in-frame clones are kept and a portion is missing. V, J and clone size derive from that table, while D and trimming were established from the DNA sequence. The table has roughly 250,000 clones, about 80% seen once. V was pared by 4 bases and J by 6 bases, with 10 bases between. Germline CDR1 and CDR2: LGHDT and YNNKEL (reference sequence). CDR3 length: 13 residues. The receptor comes from a woman over 75 with acute or convalescent COVID-19. Input material: peripheral blood. The chain uses TRBV3-1 (or the pseudogene TRBV3-2) and TRBJ2-1; D is possibly TRBD1 (5 bases). Here the CDR3 DNA reads TGTGCCAGCAGCCTCGACAGTTTCAATGAGCAGTTCTTC. It yields the protein CASSLDSFNEQFF.